This T cell receptor (beta chain) appears in the sequencing data of a study of shared clonotypes between healthy human individuals. Findings of the study overall: Sharing across a handful of donors was seen in 4% to 6.5% of naive CD4 clonotypes. As a rule, naive subsets had a larger estimated richness than memory subsets.

Samples underwent the assay at deep level. Each replicate PCR on the sorted subsets used about 0.2 ug DNA (around 30,000 T cell genomes). Profiling relied on immunoSEQ multiplex PCR, and the TCRdb table lists in-frame clones only, not all of them. The sample consists of millions of clones, around 95% of them appearing once. On this clone: What it binds is unknown.

The CDR3 loop spans 14 amino acids. Trimming shortened V by 6 bases and J by 5 bases, and 14 bases separated the two germline ends. Germline assignment: CDR1 SGHDT and CDR2 YYEEEE. The V call is TRBV5-6, the J call TRBJ2-2; D possibly corresponds to TRBD2 (6 bases). The sequenced sample was naive CD4+ T cells sorted from blood. Subset given: CD45RA+ positively selected. The origin of this receptor is a man aged 18 to 35 in good health. Here the CDR3 reads CASNLRGATGELFF. Written as DNA, the CDR3 is TGTGCCAGCAACCTGCGGGGTGCGACCGGGGAGCTGTTTTTT.